This T cell receptor (beta chain) emerged from a study of siplizumab effects on memory and regulatory T cells. Study-wide results and limits: Under siplizumab, alloreactive sequences traced to unstimulated CD4+ memory cells were significantly reduced. Unstimulated subsets accounted for the mapping of only a minor share of the clones that were alloreactive.

Germline CDR1 SGHTA, CDR2 FQGNSA. There are 14 residues in the CDR3. Trimming removed 3 bases at V and 7 bases at J, with 13 bases between. TCRdb keeps only in-frame clones here, not all; method: immunoSEQ multiplex PCR. The sample comprises 110,000 or so clones, 93% of which are singletons, and roughly 0.15% rests with the top ten. With regard to this clone: Its antigen is not identified.

The chain couples TRBV7-2 to TRBJ2-1, with D hard to call. The TCR was taken from a human donor in good health. The sample taken for sequencing was non-Treg CD4+ T cells sorted from blood. Written as DNA, the CDR3 is TGTGCCAGCAGCTTCAAAGGAGTAAATAATGAGCAGTTCTTC. The encoded protein is CASSFKGVNNEQFF.